This record covers a single TCR beta chain. The sample belongs to a study of blood T cell repertoires in COVID-19. Study summary: COVID-19 samples, acute and convalescent, were from the United States, Italy and Spain. Sources were T cells, B-cell-depleted T cells, or PBMCs; the material itself was cDNA or gDNA.

Seattle researchers signed up patients amid active infection and tracked them longitudinally. The authors' processing: Amplification with reference gene primers provided the estimates of nucleated cell counts. Sequenced by immunoSEQ multiplex PCR; TCRdb stores in-frame clones only, minus some. V, J and clone size are taken as reported in that table, and D and trimming were inferred from the DNA itself. This table holds about 150,000 clones, less than 90% found once. This clonotype was obtained from a human donor with COVID-19, enrolled during active disease. The donor label of this sample is uncertain. The sample was peripheral blood.

Here the CDR3 DNA reads TGCAGTGCTAGTTCGGGAGGGCGCGACACCGGGGAGCTGTTTTTT. It yields the protein CSASSGGRDTGELFF. This chain uses TRBV20-1 with TRBJ2-2, with 8 nucleotides matching TRBD2. CDR1 is DFQATT, CDR2 SNEGSKA, per germline (reference sequence). This CDR3 is built from 15 residues. J gave up 3 bases and V 3 bases, and 6 bases lay outside the gene matches.